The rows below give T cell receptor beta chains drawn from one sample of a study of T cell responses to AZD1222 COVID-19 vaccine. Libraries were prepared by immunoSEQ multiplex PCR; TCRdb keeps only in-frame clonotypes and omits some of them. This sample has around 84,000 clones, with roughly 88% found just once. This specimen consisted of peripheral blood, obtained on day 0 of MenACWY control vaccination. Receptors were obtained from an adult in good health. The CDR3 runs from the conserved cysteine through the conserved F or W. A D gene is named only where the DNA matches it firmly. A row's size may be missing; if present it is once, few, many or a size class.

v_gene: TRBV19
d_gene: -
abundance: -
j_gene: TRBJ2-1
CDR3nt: TGTGCCAGTAGTCTACGCCCAGGACAGGAGCAGTTCTTC
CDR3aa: CASSLRPGQEQFF

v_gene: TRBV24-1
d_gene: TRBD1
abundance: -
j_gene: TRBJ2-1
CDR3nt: TGTGCCACCAGTGATTTGCGTCGGGACAGGGGGCTTATAAATGAGCAGTTCTTC
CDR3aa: CATSDLRRDRGLINEQFF

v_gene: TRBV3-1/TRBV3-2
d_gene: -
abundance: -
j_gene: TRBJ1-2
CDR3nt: TGTGCCAGCAGCCCGAGACGCACACAGCCAGTCAGAAGCTATGGCTACACCTTC
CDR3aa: CASSPRRTQPVRSYGYTF

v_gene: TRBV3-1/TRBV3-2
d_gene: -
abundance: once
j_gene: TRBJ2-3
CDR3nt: TGTGCCAGCAGCCAATTGGCGGGAGATACGCAGTATTTT
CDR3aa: CASSQLAGDTQYF

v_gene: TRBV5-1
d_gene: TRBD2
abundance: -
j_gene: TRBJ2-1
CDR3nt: TGCGCCAGCGGACTCGGGGGGGCCTTGAATGAGCAGTTCTTC
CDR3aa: CASGLGGALNEQFF

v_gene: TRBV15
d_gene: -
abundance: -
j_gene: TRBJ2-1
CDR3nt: TGTGCCACCAGCAGGAGTACCGGGACCTACAATGAGCAGTTCTTC
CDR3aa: CATSRSTGTYNEQFF

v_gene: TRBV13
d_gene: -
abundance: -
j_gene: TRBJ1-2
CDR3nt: TGTGCCAGCAGCTTAGGGAATGGCTACACCTTC
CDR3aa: CASSLGNGYTF

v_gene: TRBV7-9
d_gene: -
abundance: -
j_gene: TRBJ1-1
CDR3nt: TGTGCCAGCTCGAACCAAGCAGAGAACACTGAAGCTTTCTTT
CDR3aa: CASSNQAENTEAFF

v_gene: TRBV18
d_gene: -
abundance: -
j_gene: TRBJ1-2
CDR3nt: TGTGCCAGCTCACCTCAAGATCGGCAAGGCTACACCTTC
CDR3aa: CASSPQDRQGYTF

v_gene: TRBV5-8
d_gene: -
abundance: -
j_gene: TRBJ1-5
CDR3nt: TGTGCCAGCAGCTTGACAGTCAATCAGCCCCAGCATTTT
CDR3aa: CASSLTVNQPQHF

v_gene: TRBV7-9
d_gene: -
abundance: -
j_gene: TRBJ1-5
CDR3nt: TGTGCCAGCAGCAGAGACGGGGATTTGCAGCCCCAGCATTTT
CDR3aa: CASSRDGDLQPQHF

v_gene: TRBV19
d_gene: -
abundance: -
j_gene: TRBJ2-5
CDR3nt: TGTGCCAGTAGTGCCAGCCAAGAGACCCAGTACTTC
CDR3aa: CASSASQETQYF

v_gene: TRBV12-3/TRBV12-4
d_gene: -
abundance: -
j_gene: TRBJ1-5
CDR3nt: TGTGCCAGCAGTTTAAGGGGCTATCAGCCCCAGCATTTT
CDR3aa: CASSLRGYQPQHF

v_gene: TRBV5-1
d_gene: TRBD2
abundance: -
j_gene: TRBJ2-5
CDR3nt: TGCGCCAGCAGCTTGGTTTCTAGCGGGGGGTACGAGACCCAGTACTTC
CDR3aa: CASSLVSSGGYETQYF

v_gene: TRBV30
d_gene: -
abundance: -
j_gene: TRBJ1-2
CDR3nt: TGTGCCTGGAGTGGGACAGAGTACTATGGCTACACCTTC
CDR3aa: CAWSGTEYYGYTF

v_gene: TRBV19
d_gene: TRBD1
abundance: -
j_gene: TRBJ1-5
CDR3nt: TGTGCCAGTAGCACCGGGACAGCCAATCAGCCCCAGCATTTT
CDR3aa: CASSTGTANQPQHF

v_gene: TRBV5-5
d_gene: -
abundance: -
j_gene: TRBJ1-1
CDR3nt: TGTGCCAGCAGCCGTCGGTATGGGAACACTGAAGCTTTCTTT
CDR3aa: CASSRRYGNTEAFF

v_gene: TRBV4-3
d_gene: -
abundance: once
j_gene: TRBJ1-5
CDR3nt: TGCGCCAGCAGCCAAGAATTCGGTTTGAATCAGCCCCAGCATTTT
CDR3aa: CASSQEFGLNQPQHF

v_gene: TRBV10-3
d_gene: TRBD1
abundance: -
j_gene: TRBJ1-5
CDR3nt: TGTGCCATCAGTGAGGGTCGGACAGGGATCCAGCCCCAGCATTTT
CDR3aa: CAISEGRTGIQPQHF

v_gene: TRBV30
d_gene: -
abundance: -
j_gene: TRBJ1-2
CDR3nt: TGTGCCTGCTTCGACGACCGAGCAGATTATGGCTACACCTTC
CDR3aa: CACFDDRADYGYTF

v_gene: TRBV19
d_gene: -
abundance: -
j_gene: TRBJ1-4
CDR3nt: TGTGCCAGTAGTATAACAGCTGAAAAACTGTTTTTT
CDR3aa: CASSITAEKLFF

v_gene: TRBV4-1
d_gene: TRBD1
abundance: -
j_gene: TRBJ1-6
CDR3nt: TGCGCCAGCAGCCGTTCACCAGACAGGGCGGTTTCACCCCTCCACTTT
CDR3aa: CASSRSPDRAVSPLHF

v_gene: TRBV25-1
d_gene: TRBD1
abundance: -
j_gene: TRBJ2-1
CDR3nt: TGTGCCAGCAGCAGGACAGGCAATGAGCAGTTCTTC
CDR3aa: CASSRTGNEQFF

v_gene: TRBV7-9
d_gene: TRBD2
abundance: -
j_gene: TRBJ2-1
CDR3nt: TGTGCCAGCAGCTTTACTAGCGGGGGGGCCAATGAGCAGTTCTTC
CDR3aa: CASSFTSGGANEQFF

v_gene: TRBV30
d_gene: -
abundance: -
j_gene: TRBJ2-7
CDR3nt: TGTGCCTGGAGTTTCGACTACGAGCAGTACTTC
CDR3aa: CAWSFDYEQYF

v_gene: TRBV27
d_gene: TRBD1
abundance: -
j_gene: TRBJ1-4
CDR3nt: TGTGCCAGCAGTCTACCTATGGACAGGGGGCTTGGAAAACTGTTTTTT
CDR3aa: CASSLPMDRGLGKLFF

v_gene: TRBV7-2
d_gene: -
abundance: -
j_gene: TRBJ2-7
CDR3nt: TGTGCCAGCAGCCCACAGGGATTGGACGAGCAGTACTTC
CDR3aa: CASSPQGLDEQYF

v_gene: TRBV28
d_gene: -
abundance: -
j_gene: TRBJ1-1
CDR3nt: TGTGCCAGCAGTTCCATTATTAGCCTCGGGACCCGAGGGACTGAAGCTTTCTTT
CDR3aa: CASSSIISLGTRGTEAFF

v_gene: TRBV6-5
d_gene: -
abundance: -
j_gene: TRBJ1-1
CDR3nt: TGTGCCAGCAGTTACCCCTCCGAGGCTTTCTTT
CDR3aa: CASSYPSEAFF

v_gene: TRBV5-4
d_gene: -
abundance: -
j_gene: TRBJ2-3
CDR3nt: TGTGCCAGCAGGGGGGCGTCAGATACGCAGTATTTT
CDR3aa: CASRGASDTQYF

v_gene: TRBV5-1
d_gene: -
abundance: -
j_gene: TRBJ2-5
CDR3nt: TGCGCCAGCAGTCCAGAGGGTGAACTGGAGACCCAGTACTTC
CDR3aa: CASSPEGELETQYF

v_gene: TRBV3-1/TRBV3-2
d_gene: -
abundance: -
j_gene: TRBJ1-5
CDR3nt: TGTGCCAGCAGCCAAGGGAGGAATCAGCCCCAGCATTTT
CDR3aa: CASSQGRNQPQHF

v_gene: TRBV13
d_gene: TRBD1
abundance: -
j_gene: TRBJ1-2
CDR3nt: TGTGCCAGCAGCATTCCGGGACAGGGAAACTATGGCTACACCTTC
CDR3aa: CASSIPGQGNYGYTF

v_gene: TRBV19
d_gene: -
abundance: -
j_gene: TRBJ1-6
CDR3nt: TGTGCCAGTAAGAAGGAGATCGATAATTCACCCCTCCACTTT
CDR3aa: CASKKEIDNSPLHF

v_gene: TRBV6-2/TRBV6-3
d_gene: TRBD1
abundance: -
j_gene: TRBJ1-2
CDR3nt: TGTGCCAGCAGCCGGTTGGACAGGGGTAACTATGGCTACACCTTC
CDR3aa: CASSRLDRGNYGYTF

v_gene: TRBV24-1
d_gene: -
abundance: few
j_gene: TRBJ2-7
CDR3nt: TGTGCCACCAGTGATCTCAACAGGGACGAGCAGTACTTC
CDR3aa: CATSDLNRDEQYF

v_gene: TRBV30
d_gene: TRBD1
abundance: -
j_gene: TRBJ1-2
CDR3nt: TGTGCCCTCCGGGACAGGGGAAGTATATCTGGCTACACCTTC
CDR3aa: CALRDRGSISGYTF

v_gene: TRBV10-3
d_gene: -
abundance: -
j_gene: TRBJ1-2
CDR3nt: TGTGCCATCAGTACGGAAAACTATGGCTACACCTTC
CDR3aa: CAISTENYGYTF

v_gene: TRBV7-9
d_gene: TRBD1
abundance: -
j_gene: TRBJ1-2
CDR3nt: TGTGCCAGCAGCACCGCGGGACAGGGACCGTCTAACTATGGCTACACCTTC
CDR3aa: CASSTAGQGPSNYGYTF

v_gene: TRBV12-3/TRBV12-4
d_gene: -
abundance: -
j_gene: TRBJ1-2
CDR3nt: TGTGCCAGCAGTTTCTCCCAGGGCTATGGCTACACCTTC
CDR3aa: CASSFSQGYGYTF

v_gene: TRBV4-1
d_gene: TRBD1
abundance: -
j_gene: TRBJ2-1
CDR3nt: TGCGCCAGCAGCAGGGGACAGGGTGCACGCAATGAGCAGTTCTTC
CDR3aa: CASSRGQGARNEQFF

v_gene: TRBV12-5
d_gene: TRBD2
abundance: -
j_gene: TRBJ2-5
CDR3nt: TGTGCTAGTGGTTTGGGGACTAGCGGGGTTGTGCAGACCCAGTACTTC
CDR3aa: CASGLGTSGVVQTQYF

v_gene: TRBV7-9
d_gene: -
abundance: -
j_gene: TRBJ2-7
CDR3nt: TGTGCCAGCAGCTCCACTGGGGCCTACGAGCAGTACTTC
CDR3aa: CASSSTGAYEQYF

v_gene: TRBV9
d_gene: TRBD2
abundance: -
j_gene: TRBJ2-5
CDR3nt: TGTGCCAGCAGCGTAGGGGGAGGGACGCAAGAGACCCAGTACTTC
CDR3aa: CASSVGGGTQETQYF

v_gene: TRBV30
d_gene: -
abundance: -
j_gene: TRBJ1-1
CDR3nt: TGTGCCTGGACCACGGGACACCCGAACACTGAAGCTTTCTTT
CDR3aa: CAWTTGHPNTEAFF

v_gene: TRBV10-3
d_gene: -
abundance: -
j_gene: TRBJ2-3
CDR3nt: TGTGCCATCAGGAACTCGACTACCACAGATACGCAGTATTTT
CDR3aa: CAIRNSTTTDTQYF

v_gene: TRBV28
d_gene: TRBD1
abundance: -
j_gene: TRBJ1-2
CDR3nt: TGTGCCAGCAAAGACAGGGGGTATGGCTACACCTTC
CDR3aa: CASKDRGYGYTF

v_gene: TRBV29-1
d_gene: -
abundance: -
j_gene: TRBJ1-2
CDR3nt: TGCAGCGTTGACTTAGGAATAGATGGCTACACCTTC
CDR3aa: CSVDLGIDGYTF

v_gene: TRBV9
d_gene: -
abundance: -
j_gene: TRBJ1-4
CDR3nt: TGTGCCAGCAGCGTAGGACAGCTAAATGAAAAACTGTTTTTT
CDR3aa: CASSVGQLNEKLFF

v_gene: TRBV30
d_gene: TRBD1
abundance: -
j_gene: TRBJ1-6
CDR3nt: TGTGCCTGGGGAACAGGGGGCATGGATCTCCACTTT
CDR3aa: CAWGTGGMDLHF

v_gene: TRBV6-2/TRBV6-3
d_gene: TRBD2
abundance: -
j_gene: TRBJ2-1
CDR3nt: TGTGCCAGCAGTTACTCTACTAGCGGGGGCCTGCCGGGTGAGCAGTTCTTC
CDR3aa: CASSYSTSGGLPGEQFF

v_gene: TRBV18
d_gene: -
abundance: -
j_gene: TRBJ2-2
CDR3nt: TGTGCCAGCTCACCATCGACCGGGGAGCTGTTTTTT
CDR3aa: CASSPSTGELFF

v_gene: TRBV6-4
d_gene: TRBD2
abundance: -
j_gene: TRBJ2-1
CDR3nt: TGTGCCAGCAGTGTAGGGGCGGGGGAATACAATGAGCAGTTCTTC
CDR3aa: CASSVGAGEYNEQFF

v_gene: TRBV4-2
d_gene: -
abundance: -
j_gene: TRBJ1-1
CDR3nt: TGTGCCAGCAGCCAAGCGGACAGCTATACCACTGAAGCTTTCTTT
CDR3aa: CASSQADSYTTEAFF